A selection of T cell receptor beta chains follows, all from one sample in a study of cytomegalovirus exposure and HLA in healthy donors. Libraries were prepared by immunoSEQ multiplex PCR; TCRdb keeps only in-frame clonotypes and omits some of them. The data contain 100,000 to 150,000 clones, around three quarters of them singletons. Sample: PBMCs. These receptors all stem from a male donor in good health and CMV-seropositive. The CDR3 runs from the conserved cysteine through the conserved F or W. A D gene is named only where the DNA matches it firmly. Where a row states a size, it is once, few, many or the class of an expanded clone; other rows omit it.

d_call j_call v_call clone_size cdr3_nt cdr3_aa
NA TRBJ1-4 TRBV7-2 NA TGTGCCAGCAGCTTTACTAATCAGCCGGGTTCCTCTAATGAAAAACTGTTTTTT CASSFTNQPGSSNEKLFF
NA TRBJ2-7 TRBV28 NA TGTGCCAGCAGTTCGGACAGAGCCTTCGAGCAGTACTTC CASSSDRAFEQYF
TRBD2 TRBJ2-3 TRBV4-2 NA TGTGCCAGCAGCCCACTAGCGGGGGGATCCACAGATACGCAGTATTTT CASSPLAGGSTDTQYF
TRBD2 TRBJ2-5 TRBV5-1 NA TGCGCCAGCAGCCTACAAGGCACGGGAGGATCTGAGACCCAGTACTTC CASSLQGTGGSETQYF
NA TRBJ1-5 TRBV28 NA TGTGCCAGCAGTTTACTTGGTGAGGGTCAGCCCCAGCATTTT CASSLLGEGQPQHF
NA TRBJ1-2 TRBV6-5 once TGTGTCAGCATGCCCACGGGGGGAATGGGTGGCTACACCTTC CVSMPTGGMGGYTF
TRBD1 TRBJ2-5 TRBV19 NA TGTGCCAGTAGTACAGGGACAGGGAATAGGGAGACCCAGTACTTC CASSTGTGNRETQYF
TRBD1 TRBJ2-7 TRBV28 NA TGTGCCAGCAGTTTAATCAGGGGACAGGCCGACGAGCAGTACTTC CASSLIRGQADEQYF
TRBD1 TRBJ2-7 TRBV5-5 NA TGTGCCAGCAGCCGGGACAGGGGGCCTTCCTACGAGCAGTACTTC CASSRDRGPSYEQYF
NA TRBJ2-6 TRBV5-1 NA TGCGCCAGCAGCTTGGTAGCTGGGGCCAACGTCCTGACTTTC CASSLVAGANVLTF
NA TRBJ1-1 TRBV5-5 once TGTGCCAGCAGCTATTCAGAGAACACTGAAGCTTTCTTT CASSYSENTEAFF
TRBD2 TRBJ2-1 TRBV5-4 once TGTGCCAGCAGCTTGAGGCTAGCGGGGGAGGATGAGCAGTTCTTC CASSLRLAGEDEQFF
NA TRBJ1-5 TRBV28 NA TGTGCCAGCAGCCTCGGCGGGGTCCCACCAGGGCCCCAGCATTTT CASSLGGVPPGPQHF
NA TRBJ1-1 TRBV6-5 NA TGTGCCAGCAGTTTCAAGGGGGGGACTGAAGCTTTCTTT CASSFKGGTEAFF
TRBD2 TRBJ2-5 TRBV27 NA TGTGCCAGCAGTTTATCCGGGACTAGCGGGAGTCTGGTAGAGACCCAGTACTTC CASSLSGTSGSLVETQYF
NA TRBJ2-7 TRBV5-4 NA TGTGCCAGCAGCTCTACAGGTTCCTCCTACGAGCAGTACTTC CASSSTGSSYEQYF
NA TRBJ2-5 TRBV27 NA TGTGCCAGCAGCCTAAGGGGACATCAATTATTGGAGACCCAGTACTTC CASSLRGHQLLETQYF
TRBD2 TRBJ2-5 TRBV6-1 once TGTGCCAGCAGTGTCGCGGGGGGGGAGCAGTACTTC CASSVAGGEQYF
NA TRBJ1-5 TRBV2 NA TGTGCCGCCGGTGGGGAGAACAATCAGCCCCAGCATTTT CAAGGENNQPQHF
NA TRBJ2-3 TRBV7-9 NA TGTGCCAGCAGCCCCCAGTCGGATACGCAGTATTTT CASSPQSDTQYF
NA TRBJ1-5 TRBV6-5 NA TGTGCCAGCAGTTACTTTTCTGTCAATCAGCCCCAGCATTTT CASSYFSVNQPQHF
TRBD1 TRBJ2-3 TRBV9 NA TGTGCCAGCAGCGTTGACAGGGGAGTGACAGATACGCAGTATTTT CASSVDRGVTDTQYF
TRBD2 TRBJ2-6 TRBV28 NA TGTGCCAGCAACGCGGGAGGGCCATCTGGGGCCAACGGCCTGACTTTC CASNAGGPSGANGLTF
TRBD2 TRBJ2-7 TRBV5-1 NA TGCGCCAGCAGCTTGTATTCCGGGACTAGCGGACATTACGAGCAGTACTTC CASSLYSGTSGHYEQYF
NA TRBJ2-1 TRBV4-1 NA TGCGCCAGCAGCCAAGCGTTAGCCGGCCCCTACAATGAGCAGTTCTTC CASSQALAGPYNEQFF
TRBD1 TRBJ1-4 TRBV27 NA TGTGCCAGCAGTTTTCATTCAGGACAGGGAGTTAATGAAAAACTGTTTTTT CASSFHSGQGVNEKLFF
TRBD2 TRBJ2-3 TRBV4-2 once TGTGCCAGCAGCCAAACTAGCGGGGGAGGTGGGGATACGCAGTATTTT CASSQTSGGGGDTQYF
TRBD2 TRBJ2-1 TRBV2 NA TGTGCCAGCCTACAAAGGGGAGGGTTCTCCTCTTCCTCATCGACCAGCTCCTACAATGAGCAGTTCTTC CASLQRGGFSSSSSTSSYNEQFF
NA TRBJ1-6 TRBV2 NA TGTGCCAGCAGTGAAGCTTTTAGGGGCTCACCCCTCCACTTT CASSEAFRGSPLHF
NA TRBJ2-3 TRBV5-1 once TGCGCCAGCAGCGGCGGCGGGTACACAGATACGCAGTATTTT CASSGGGYTDTQYF
TRBD2 TRBJ2-1 TRBV19 NA TGTGCCAGTAGTATATCTGCGGGAGGTGTCCGCTACAATGAGCAGTTCTTC CASSISAGGVRYNEQFF
NA TRBJ1-1 TRBV28 NA TGTGCCAGCGAGGCGAACACTGAAGCTTTCTTT CASEANTEAFF
TRBD1 TRBJ1-6 TRBV4-1 NA TGCGCCAGCAGCCACGTAACGCGGGACAGGGGAAGTTCACCCCTCCACTTT CASSHVTRDRGSSPLHF
TRBD2 TRBJ2-3 TRBV15 NA TGTGCCACCAGCCGAAGACTAGCGGGAACAGATACGCAGTATTTT CATSRRLAGTDTQYF
NA TRBJ2-3 TRBV5-1 NA TGCGCCAGCAGCCCCCCAGGTATCAGCACAGATACGCAGTATTTT CASSPPGISTDTQYF
TRBD2 TRBJ2-1 TRBV9 NA TGTGCCAGCAGCGTAGGGGGTCCGGCTAGCGGGAGGTACAATGAGCAGTTCTTC CASSVGGPASGRYNEQFF
NA TRBJ1-3 TRBV6-5 NA TGTGCCAGCACCCCGTTGGCAGGGCGAGGAAACACCATATATTTT CASTPLAGRGNTIYF
TRBD1 TRBJ1-1 TRBV2 NA TGTGCCAGCAGGACGACAGGGCGTCTTGAAGCTTTCTTT CASRTTGRLEAFF
NA TRBJ1-5 TRBV2 once TGTGCCAGCAGTGAAGGCCAGTTAAGCAATCAGCCCCAGCATTTT CASSEGQLSNQPQHF
NA TRBJ2-7 TRBV7-9 NA TGTTCCAGCAGCCGCAGCTACGAGCAGTACTTC CSSSRSYEQYF
TRBD1 TRBJ2-4 TRBV4-1 NA TGCGCCAGCAGCCAAAGACAGGGGTTTTTGGCCAAAAACAGTCAGTACTTC CASSQRQGFLAKNSQYF
NA TRBJ2-7 TRBV5-6 NA TGTGCCAGCAGCTTGGGCAGTCACTCCTACGAGCAGTACTTC CASSLGSHSYEQYF